Presented here are 8 T cell receptor beta chains from one specimen sequenced in a study of OX40 agonist ivuxolimab in advanced cancers. Produced via immunoSEQ multiplex PCR; TCRdb's table is partial and in-frame only. The sample lists about 63,000 clones, 80% to 90% occurring once. The sample consisted of CD4+ or CD8+ T cells sorted from blood, taken in a trial of the OX40 agonist ivuxolimab. These TCRs come from an adult with an advanced solid tumor such as melanoma, head and neck, liver or kidney cancer.

The chain has TRBV27 and TRBJ2-2, with D possibly TRBD1 on 6 matching bases. This CDR3 is built from 15 residues. Trimming removed 5 bases at V and 4 bases at J, with 14 bases between. Germline V CDR1 and CDR2: MNHEY, SMNVEV (reference sequence). The CDR3 loop reads CASSLLGHPTGELFF. The DNA for the CDR3 is TGTGCCAGCAGTCTCTTGGGACATCCCACCGGGGAGCTGTTTTTT.

The V call is TRBV19, the J call TRBJ1-2, with 7 bases aligning to TRBD1. The CDR3 runs 14 residues. The germline V gene encodes CDR1 LNHDA and CDR2 SQIVND (reference sequence). V trimming: 5 bases; J trimming: 6 bases; junction bases outside the gene matches: 9. The CDR3 loop is CASSGGQTTNGYTF. DNA for the CDR3: TGTGCCAGTAGTGGGGGACAGACTACTAATGGCTACACCTTC. Using reference TRBV19 and TRBJ1-2 for the parts outside the CDR3, the full variable domain is DGGITQSPKYLFRKEGQNVTLSCEQNLNHDAMYWYRQDPGQGLRLIYYSQIVNDFQKGDIAEGYSVSREKKESFPLTVTSAQKNPTAFYLCASSGGQTTNGYTFGSGTRLTVV.

The V and J genes are TRBV18 and TRBJ2-1, with D possibly matching TRBD1 (6 bases). CDR3 length: 16 amino acids. V was cut by 4 bases and J by 8 bases, with 21 bases left in between. Germline CDR1 KGHSH, CDR2 LQKENI. CDR3 loop: CASSLPGDPWGHEQFF. The CDR3 region has the DNA TGTGCCAGCTCACTGCCAGGGGATCCCTGGGGCCATGAGCAGTTCTTC.

This rearrangement joins TRBV9 to TRBJ2-5; D remains unclear. Judging by the DNA end, TRBJ2-7 fits better; the J call may be wrong. The CDR3 consists of 15 residues. Germline V gene sequence: CDR1 SGDLS, CDR2 YYNGEE. The CDR3 DNA reads as TGTGCCAGCAGCGTACTGGACGGACCGTACGGCGAGCAGTACTTC. Its translation: CASSVLDGPYGEQYF.

This clone was recorded only once. This chain links TRBV28 with TRBJ2-1; 9 bases are shared with TRBD1. This CDR3 contains 14 residues. CDR1 and CDR2 (germline): MDHEN, SYDVKM. V was clipped by 5 bases and J by 7 bases; unmatched bases: 6. CDR3 in amino acids: CASSTGQGKNEQFF. Here the CDR3 DNA reads TGTGCCAGCAGTACGGGACAGGGTAAAAATGAGCAGTTCTTC.

The V call is TRBV5-1, the J call TRBJ1-2; TRBD1 matches at 8 bases. CDR1 and CDR2 from the germline V gene are SGHRS and YFSETQ. This CDR3 contains 15 residues. V was pared by 1 base and J by 3 bases, with 5 bases of the junction left unmatched. In DNA form, the CDR3 reads TGCGCCAGCAGCTTGTTAGGACAGGGCCACTATGGCTACACCTTC. The encoded protein is CASSLLGQGHYGYTF.

The V call is TRBV27, the J call TRBJ2-2, with D possibly TRBD2 on 5 matching bases. Germline-derived CDR1 and CDR2 are MNHEY and SMNVEV (reference sequence). Trimming cost V 2 bases and J 2 bases, with 15 bases left between them. The CDR3 spans 17 residues. The CDR3 here is CASSLEGSYLNTGELFF. The CDR3, as DNA: TGTGCCAGCAGTTTAGAGGGCAGCTACCTTAACACCGGGGAGCTGTTTTTT.

The rearrangement joins TRBV7-9 to TRBJ1-2; no definite D call. V lost 1 base and J lost 0, with 9 bases in between. Germline V gives CDR1 SEHNR, CDR2 FQNEAQ (reference sequence). The length of the CDR3 is 15 residues. The CDR3 reads CASSLGPRANYGYTF. CDR3 coding DNA: TGTGCCAGCAGCTTAGGGCCCCGAGCTAACTATGGCTACACCTTC.